The sample holds many counts of the clone carrying this T cell receptor (beta chain). The antigen is undetermined. This CDR3 comprises 15 residues. Trimming cost V 5 bases and J 8 bases; bases outside gene matches: 12. Germline assignment: CDR1 SGHTA and CDR2 FQGNSA. The sample comes from a study of neurological immune-mediated disorders. General observations from the study: Private repertoires in all groups were suggested by the finding that expanded clones across subjects shared no CDR3 amino acid sequences.

TCRdb fed the 5' RACE reads into MiXCR, producing one record per CDR3 protein. The sample contains approximately 80,000 distinct CDR3 sequences, over 4.5% of which appear only once. Time point meaning: longitudinal time-point 2. The study built unsorted libraries from 2 million PBMCs kept at -80 C. This chain uses TRBV7-2 with TRBJ2-1; 7 bases fit TRBD1. The specimen was PBMCs. The source is an older woman with multiple sclerosis. Here the CDR3 DNA reads TGTGCCAGCAGCACAGGGGTCGTAGGTTGGGATGAGCAGTTCTTC. It yields the protein CASSTGVVGWDEQFF.